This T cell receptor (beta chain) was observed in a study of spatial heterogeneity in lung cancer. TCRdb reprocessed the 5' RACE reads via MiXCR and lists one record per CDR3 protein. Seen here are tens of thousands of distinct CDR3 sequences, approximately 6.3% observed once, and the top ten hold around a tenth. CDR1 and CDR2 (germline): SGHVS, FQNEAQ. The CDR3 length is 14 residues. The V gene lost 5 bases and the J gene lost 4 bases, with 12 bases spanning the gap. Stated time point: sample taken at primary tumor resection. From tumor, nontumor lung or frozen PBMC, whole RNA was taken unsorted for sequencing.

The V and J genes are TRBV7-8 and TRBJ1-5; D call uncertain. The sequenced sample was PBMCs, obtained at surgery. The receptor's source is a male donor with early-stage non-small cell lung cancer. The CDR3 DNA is TGTGCCAGCAGCCCGACTCCGGGGAATCAGCCCCAGCATTTT. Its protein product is CASSPTPGNQPQHF.